Sequencing of this TCR beta chain was carried out in a study of control samples from healthy donors and cancer patients. Germline V gives CDR1 SGHRS, CDR2 YFSETQ. V trimming: 4 bases; J trimming: 3 bases; junction bases outside the gene matches: 24. The CDR3 has 20 residues. Sequencing used immunoSEQ multiplex PCR; TCRdb keeps in-frame clones, though not all of them. The sample has 54,000 or so clones; 85% to 95% are singletons. V is TRBV5-1 and J is TRBJ1-1; TRBD1 aligns across 7 bases. Specimen: blood. The receptor comes from a man aged 25 to 45 in good health. The DNA for the CDR3 is TGCGCCAGCAGCCGCAAAGTCGCCAGTGACAGGGTTCCCCCGTACACTGAAGCTTTCTTT. It translates to CASSRKVASDRVPPYTEAFF.